This is a list of T cell receptor beta chains from one sample in a study of OX40 agonist ivuxolimab in advanced cancers. Clones were read by immunoSEQ multiplex PCR, and TCRdb kept only the in-frame ones, dropping some. The sample lists about 70,000 clones; 88% were seen once. Sequencing was performed on CD4+ or CD8+ T cells sorted from blood, taken in a trial of the OX40 agonist ivuxolimab. Every receptor here comes from an adult with an advanced solid tumor such as melanoma, head and neck, liver or kidney cancer. Each CDR3 is given with its conserved first and last residue. Fields, in order: CDR3 protein, J gene, V gene, CDR3 length.

CDR3aa: CASGARSRGYTF
j_gene: TRBJ1-2
v_gene: TRBV19
len: 12

CDR3aa: CASSHRGVRGYTF
j_gene: TRBJ1-2
v_gene: TRBV7-6
len: 13

CDR3aa: CASSPSTDTQYF
j_gene: TRBJ2-3
v_gene: TRBV11-2
len: 12

CDR3aa: CASSRGKWDQPQHF
j_gene: TRBJ1-5
v_gene: TRBV5-4
len: 14

CDR3aa: CASSPQVATNEKLFF
j_gene: TRBJ1-4
v_gene: TRBV5-1
len: 15

CDR3aa: CASSGTFYEQYF
j_gene: TRBJ2-7
v_gene: TRBV5-5
len: 12

CDR3aa: CASSQPSLTGNYEQYF
j_gene: TRBJ2-7
v_gene: TRBV4-2
len: 16

CDR3aa: CASSLGVNTEAFF
j_gene: TRBJ1-1
v_gene: TRBV11-3
len: 13

CDR3aa: CASSRTGGGNTGELFF
j_gene: TRBJ2-2
v_gene: TRBV7-3
len: 16

CDR3aa: CASSYHPSSNEQFF
j_gene: TRBJ2-1
v_gene: TRBV6-5
len: 14

CDR3aa: CAIGSGIYSNQPQHF
j_gene: TRBJ1-5
v_gene: TRBV10-3
len: 15

CDR3aa: CSVGGGTGVNEKLFF
j_gene: TRBJ1-4
v_gene: TRBV29-1
len: 15

CDR3aa: CASSPRLAGPKYEQYF
j_gene: TRBJ2-7
v_gene: TRBV5-1
len: 16

CDR3aa: CATSLIYSNQPQHF
j_gene: TRBJ1-5
v_gene: TRBV15
len: 14

CDR3aa: CASSYGSSNTEAFF
j_gene: TRBJ1-1
v_gene: TRBV5-1
len: 14

CDR3aa: CASSSIYNEQFF
j_gene: TRBJ2-1
v_gene: TRBV7-2
len: 12

CDR3aa: CASSQDQGGQGNQPQHF
j_gene: TRBJ1-5
v_gene: TRBV5-4
len: 17

CDR3aa: CASSDPQGTDFSGELFF
j_gene: TRBJ2-2
v_gene: TRBV10-2
len: 17

CDR3aa: CASSQDRGLGGYTF
j_gene: TRBJ1-2
v_gene: TRBV4-3
len: 14

CDR3aa: CATSPGRDYGYTF
j_gene: TRBJ1-2
v_gene: TRBV6-5
len: 13

CDR3aa: CASSLATSGSSYNEQFF
j_gene: TRBJ2-1
v_gene: TRBV28
len: 17

CDR3aa: CASSPTPDRINSPLHF
j_gene: TRBJ1-6
v_gene: TRBV18
len: 16

CDR3aa: CASRAGANEQFF
j_gene: TRBJ2-1
v_gene: TRBV19
len: 12

CDR3aa: CAWSVKGISGNEQFF
j_gene: TRBJ2-1
v_gene: TRBV30
len: 15

CDR3aa: CASSLSTSSYNEQFF
j_gene: TRBJ2-1
v_gene: TRBV5-4
len: 15

CDR3aa: CASRQLRDRVPYGYTF
j_gene: TRBJ1-2
v_gene: TRBV19
len: 16

CDR3aa: CASSQDVYEQFF
j_gene: TRBJ2-1
v_gene: TRBV4-1
len: 12

CDR3aa: CASSLWRLAGGPGEQYF
j_gene: TRBJ2-7
v_gene: TRBV28
len: 17

CDR3aa: CASSLTGQPQHF
j_gene: TRBJ1-5
v_gene: TRBV28
len: 12

CDR3aa: CASSGRQPNTEAFF
j_gene: TRBJ1-1
v_gene: TRBV6-5
len: 14

CDR3aa: CASSPIGTGVDEQYF
j_gene: TRBJ2-7
v_gene: TRBV18
len: 15

CDR3aa: CASNPQGHSYEQYF
j_gene: TRBJ2-7
v_gene: TRBV2
len: 14

CDR3aa: CASSQDEIRRLTGELFF
j_gene: TRBJ2-2
v_gene: TRBV4-3
len: 17

CDR3aa: CASSVPWAQGEKLFF
j_gene: TRBJ1-4
v_gene: TRBV11-3
len: 15

CDR3aa: CASSQRGLASNEQFF
j_gene: TRBJ2-1
v_gene: TRBV7-3
len: 15

CDR3aa: CASSLSGQWNSPLHF
j_gene: TRBJ1-6
v_gene: TRBV27
len: 15

CDR3aa: CASSPVYSNQPQHF
j_gene: TRBJ1-5
v_gene: TRBV5-5
len: 14

CDR3aa: CASSFWTGRREEYF
j_gene: TRBJ2-7
v_gene: TRBV28
len: 14

CDR3aa: CASTPSGPFSYEQYF
j_gene: TRBJ2-7
v_gene: TRBV27
len: 15

CDR3aa: CASSLGPSAADF
j_gene: TRBJ2-5
v_gene: TRBV11-2
len: 12

CDR3aa: CASSLKLAGGRAQFF
j_gene: TRBJ2-1
v_gene: TRBV5-6
len: 15

CDR3aa: CASSLADRGMRDYGYTF
j_gene: TRBJ1-2
v_gene: TRBV5-4
len: 17

CDR3aa: CASSLGSQSMDYGYTF
j_gene: TRBJ1-2
v_gene: TRBV7-2
len: 16

CDR3aa: CASSPQGTGGASPTEQFF
j_gene: TRBJ2-1
v_gene: TRBV18
len: 18

CDR3aa: CASSIDGIGNQPQHF
j_gene: TRBJ1-5
v_gene: TRBV19
len: 15

CDR3aa: CASSVLSDYEQYF
j_gene: TRBJ2-7
v_gene: TRBV5-1
len: 13

CDR3aa: CASSFRQPQETQYF
j_gene: TRBJ2-5
v_gene: TRBV11-2
len: 14

CDR3aa: CASSVAAENGFYEQYF
j_gene: TRBJ2-7
v_gene: TRBV9
len: 16

CDR3aa: CAWSVRDRAGQPQHF
j_gene: TRBJ1-5
v_gene: TRBV30
len: 15

CDR3aa: CASTLQGSPKVFF
j_gene: TRBJ2-2
v_gene: TRBV6-6
len: 13

CDR3aa: CASSTQGNYEQYF
j_gene: TRBJ2-7
v_gene: TRBV28
len: 13